This T cell receptor beta chain was identified in a study of blood T cell repertoires in COVID-19. Study as a whole: From T cells, B-cell-depleted T cells, or PBMCs came the material, which was cDNA or gDNA.

Assay used: immunoSEQ multiplex PCR; TCRdb lists only in-frame clones, some missing. The repertoire includes about 300,000 clones, more than 85% of them detected once, and about 4.6% sits in the top ten. Germline V gene data show CDR1 as SQVTM and CDR2 as ANQGSEA. After removal of 3 bases from V and 4 bases from J, the junction contained 3 bases not matched to a gene. The CDR3 has 13 amino acids. This chain links TRBV29-1 with TRBJ2-3; TRBD2 matches 8 bases. The specimen sequenced was peripheral blood. The sequence was obtained from a man aged 35-49 years with acute or convalescent COVID-19. This chain's CDR3 is CSVDRGGADTQYF. The CDR3 nucleotides are TGCAGCGTTGATCGGGGGGGGGCAGATACGCAGTATTTT.